The 21 T cell receptor beta chains listed next were all sequenced from one sample in a study of blood T cell repertoires in COVID-19. Some clones are missing from TCRdb's copy, which holds only in-frame ones; the method was immunoSEQ multiplex PCR. This sample has around 79,000 clones, with around 89% found just once. The sequenced material came from peripheral blood. The receptors were gathered from a human donor in a cohort sampled during active COVID-19.

This chain connects TRBV4-1 to TRBJ2-1; 9 bases map to TRBD1. The V gene's germline CDR1 is MGHRA and CDR2 YSYEKL. The CDR3 totals 17 residues. V shed 0 bases and J 1 base; nucleotides not matched to a gene: 4. The CDR3 bases are TGCGCCAGCAGCCAAGACCCGGGGACAGGGTCCTACAATGAGCAGTTCTTC. Encoded protein: CASSQDPGTGSYNEQFF.

V and J are TRBV19 and TRBJ1-2; 8 bases map to TRBD1. V lost 6 bases and J lost 0; bases outside the gene matches: 12. The germline CDR1 and CDR2 sequences are LNHDA and SQIVND (reference sequence). The CDR3 consists of 17 residues. This CDR3 reads CASRSVTGASANYGYTF. In DNA, the CDR3 is TGTGCCAGTAGGTCCGTGACAGGGGCGTCAGCTAACTATGGCTACACCTTC.

In this sample, this clone turned up a few times. The V and J genes are TRBV28 and TRBJ1-5; TRBD1 agrees at 8 bases. Trimming at V came to 6 bases and at J to 3 bases, leaving 7 bases not matched to a gene. Germline values: CDR1 MDHEN, CDR2 SYDVKM. This CDR3 region has 15 residues. The CDR3 is CASSPLDRDNQPQHF. The DNA for the CDR3 is TGTGCCAGCAGCCCTCTGGACAGGGACAATCAGCCCCAGCATTTT. The full variable domain, completed using reference TRBV28 and TRBJ1-5, is DVKVTQSSRYLVKRTGEKVFLECVQDMDHENMFWYRQDPGLGLRLIYFSYDVKMKEKGDIPEGYSVSREKKERFSLILESASTNQTSMYLCASSPLDRDNQPQHFGDGTRLSIL.

This clone was found once. The rearrangement joins TRBV21-1 to TRBJ1-2; TRBD1, the table's D call, lacks a check against the DNA. TRBV21-1 counts as a pseudogene. This CDR3 is built from 18 residues. The CDR3 is CASSKAGRIVGGDYGYTF. The DNA for the CDR3 is TGTGCCAGCAGCAAAGCAGGGCGTATCGTAGGGGGAGACTATGGCTACACCTTC.

CDR3 residues: CASSLGGGSSYEQYF. The DNA for the CDR3 is TGTGCCAGCAGCTTGGGAGGCGGAAGCTCCTACGAGCAGTACTTC. The V and J genes are TRBV5-4 and TRBJ2-7; no definite D call. CDR1 and CDR2 (germline): SGHNT, YYREEE (reference sequence). V lost 0 bases and J lost 0, with 10 bases in between. The CDR3 spans 15 residues.

This clone was seen more than once but under ten times. The chain couples TRBV20-1 to TRBJ1-5; maybe TRBD1 (5 bases). Trimming took off 3 bases at V and 0 bases at J, with 12 bases between the two ends. This CDR3 has 15 amino acids. Germline V gives CDR1 DFQATT, CDR2 SNEGSKA (reference sequence). In DNA, the CDR3 is TGCAGTGCTAGTATGGGACTTGATAGCAATCAGCCCCAGCATTTT. The encoded protein is CSASMGLDSNQPQHF.

This chain joins TRBV18 and TRBJ1-2; 7 bases fit TRBD1. The CDR3 has 15 residues. Germline V lookup: CDR1 KGHSH, CDR2 LQKENI. After removal of 8 bases from V and 6 bases from J, the junction contained 15 bases not matched to a gene. This CDR3 is CASKGQTKGIDGYTF. As DNA, the CDR3 is TGTGCCAGCAAGGGACAGACAAAAGGGATTGATGGCTACACCTTC.

This clone has a handful of counts. CDR3 in DNA: TGTGCCAGCAGCCCAGGACACGGCGGGGAGCTGTTTTTT. It is translated as CASSPGHGGELFF. The chain recombines TRBV9 with TRBJ2-2, with a tentative D call TRBD1 (5 bases). The CDR3 extends over 13 amino acids. Germline V gene data show CDR1 as SGDLS and CDR2 as YYNGEE. Trimming left V 4 bases short and J 7 bases short, with 11 bases between.

V gene TRBV9 combines with J gene TRBJ2-2; 15 positions agree with TRBD2. Germline V gene sequence: CDR1 SGDLS, CDR2 YYNGEE. V dropped 3 bases and J dropped 2; count of bases not matched to a gene: 2. CDR3 length: 17 residues. The CDR3 bases are TGTGCCAGCAGCGCGGGACTAGCGGGGGGAAACACCGGGGAGCTGTTTTTT. It translates to CASSAGLAGGNTGELFF.

This chain links TRBV2 with TRBJ2-3, with 8 positions matching TRBD2. CDR3 length: 14 amino acids. CDR1 and CDR2 (germline): SNHLY, FYNNEI. J was trimmed by 5 bases and V by 7 bases; bases with no gene match: 8. The CDR3 loop is CASKNRGGRDTQYF. In DNA, the CDR3 is TGTGCCAGCAAAAACCGGGGGGGGAGAGATACGCAGTATTTT. Together with reference TRBV2 and TRBJ2-3, the CDR3 gives the full variable domain: EPEVTQTPSHQVTQMGQEVILRCVPISNHLYFYWYRQILGQKVEFLVSFYNNEISEKSEIFDDQFSVERPDGSNFTLKIRSTKLEDSAMYFCASKNRGGRDTQYFGPGTRLTVL.

In this sample, this clone turned up once. The rearrangement links TRBV7-2 to TRBJ2-7; D ambiguous. This CDR3 has 16 amino acids. Germline CDR1 SGHTA, CDR2 FQGNSA. Trimming removed 4 bases from V and 6 bases from J, with 22 bases in between. In DNA form, the CDR3 reads TGTGCCAGCAGCTCCCCCACGACCTCCCCAACGGGCGAGCAGTACTTC. Translating gives CASSSPTTSPTGEQYF.

The V and J genes are TRBV27 and TRBJ2-3, with 7 bases fitting TRBD2. V was pared by 1 base and J by 4 bases, with 8 bases of the junction left unmatched. The CDR3 is 16 residues long. CDR1 and CDR2 from the germline V gene are MNHEY and SMNVEV (reference sequence). CDR3 region: CASSLYAGTTADTQYF. The DNA for the CDR3 is TGTGCCAGCAGTTTATACGCCGGGACTACAGCAGATACGCAGTATTTT.

The V and J genes are TRBV2 and TRBJ2-2; unclear D gene. Germline-derived CDR1 and CDR2 are SNHLY and FYNNEI. The V end was cut by 4 bases, the J end by 4 bases, with 10 bases between. CDR3 length: 14 residues. The CDR3 DNA follows: TGTGCCAGCAGTGCAACAGTGGGCACCGGGGAGCTGTTTTTT. This translates into CASSATVGTGELFF. The whole variable domain, filled in from reference TRBV2 and TRBJ2-2, reads EPEVTQTPSHQVTQMGQEVILRCVPISNHLYFYWYRQILGQKVEFLVSFYNNEISEKSEIFDDQFSVERPDGSNFTLKIRSTKLEDSAMYFCASSATVGTGELFFGEGSRLTVL.

The rearrangement links TRBV18 to TRBJ1-1; D unclear. V lost 2 bases and J 5 bases, leaving 18 bases between the germline ends. The CDR3 spans 16 residues. Germline-derived CDR1 and CDR2 are KGHSH and LQKENI. DNA for the CDR3: TGTGCCAGCTCACCAAGTTCATCCAGGTCGCAGACTGAAGCTTTCTTT. This encodes CASSPSSSRSQTEAFF.

The V and J genes are TRBV15 and TRBJ1-4, with TRBD1 matching 8 bases. Germline trimming cut 0 bases from V and 10 bases from J; bases unmatched to any gene: 7. This CDR3 is built from 15 residues. Germline values: CDR1 LNHNV, CDR2 YYDKDF (reference sequence). The CDR3 loop reads CATSRDQGAVGKLFF. The CDR3 bases are TGTGCCACCAGCAGAGACCAGGGGGCAGTCGGAAAACTGTTTTTT.

The genes are TRBV18 and TRBJ2-3; D is unclear. The CDR3 totals 14 residues. V lost 2 bases, J lost 4 bases, and 10 bases lay in between. The germline V gene has CDR1 KGHSH and CDR2 LQKENI. In DNA form, the CDR3 reads TGTGCCAGCTCACCAACTTCGAGTGCAGATACGCAGTATTTT. Protein product: CASSPTSSADTQYF.

The chain recombines TRBV20-1 with TRBJ1-5; possible D gene TRBD1, 6 bases. V was cut by 3 bases and J by 0 bases, with 9 bases left in between. Germline V gene sequence: CDR1 DFQATT, CDR2 SNEGSKA (reference sequence). The CDR3 extends over 14 amino acids. The CDR3 DNA sequence: TGCAGTGCTAGTGGACAGATTAGCAATCAGCCCCAGCATTTT. As protein: CSASGQISNQPQHF.

This clone was counted a few times. The CDR3 here is CASSLVLGEGSEQFF. The CDR3, as DNA: TGTGCCAGCAGCTTAGTCCTCGGGGAGGGGAGTGAGCAGTTCTTC. This chain connects TRBV7-9 to TRBJ2-1, with TRBD2 matching over 7 bases. Trimming at V came to 1 base and at J to 9 bases, leaving 9 bases not matched to a gene. The germline V gene has CDR1 SEHNR and CDR2 FQNEAQ (reference sequence). The CDR3 covers 15 residues.

The CDR3 here is CASQGGRFRAYEQYF. The CDR3 DNA reads as TGTGCCAGCCAAGGGGGTCGGTTTAGGGCCTACGAGCAGTACTTC. The chain is built from TRBV28 and TRBJ2-7; a possible D gene is TRBD1 (6 bases). The CDR3 sequence is 15 residues long. Germline CDR1 MDHEN, CDR2 SYDVKM. The ends were cut back, 8 bases at V and 2 bases at J, with 19 bases in the middle.

This clone was seen once. The chain recombines TRBV15 with TRBJ1-6; D uncertain. Germline lookup yields CDR1 LNHNV and CDR2 YYDKDF (reference sequence). CDR3 size: 16 residues. Trimming took off 0 bases at V and 9 bases at J, with 15 bases between the two ends. The CDR3 nucleotides read TGTGCCACCAGCAGAGATGGGCAGACCGTCGGTTCACCCCTCCACTTT. This sequence encodes CATSRDGQTVGSPLHF.

The chain has TRBV7-8 and TRBJ1-5, with 7 bases lining up with TRBD1. The trim removed 1 base at V and 5 bases at J, leaving 2 bases unmatched. This CDR3 is 14 amino acids long. Germline V gene lookup returns CDR1 SGHVS and CDR2 FQNEAQ. CDR3 bases: TGTGCCAGCAGCTTAGACAGGGGCGATCAGCCCCAGCATTTT. Translating gives CASSLDRGDQPQHF.